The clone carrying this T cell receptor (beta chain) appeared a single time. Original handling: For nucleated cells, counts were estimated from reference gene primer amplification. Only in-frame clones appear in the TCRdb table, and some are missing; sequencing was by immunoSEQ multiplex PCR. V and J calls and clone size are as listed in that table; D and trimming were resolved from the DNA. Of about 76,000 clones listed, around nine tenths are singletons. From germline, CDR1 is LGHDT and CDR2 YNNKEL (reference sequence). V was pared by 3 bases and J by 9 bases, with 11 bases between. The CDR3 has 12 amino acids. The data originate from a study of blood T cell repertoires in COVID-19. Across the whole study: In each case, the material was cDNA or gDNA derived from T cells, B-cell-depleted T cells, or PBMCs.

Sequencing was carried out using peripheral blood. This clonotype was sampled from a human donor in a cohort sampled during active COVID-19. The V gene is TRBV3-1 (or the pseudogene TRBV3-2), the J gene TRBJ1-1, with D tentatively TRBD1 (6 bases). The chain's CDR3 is CASSHRGYKAFF. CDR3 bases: TGTGCCAGCAGCCATAGGGGGTATAAAGCTTTCTTT.